Below, 15 T cell receptor beta chains from the same sample are listed, as sequenced in a study of blood T cell repertoires in COVID-19. This table comes from immunoSEQ multiplex PCR, and its TCRdb copy is limited to in-frame clones, with some not included. The data show almost 250,000 clones, with 80% to 90% seen just once and approximately 4.1% held by the top ten. The specimen sequenced was PBMCs or T cells enriched from blood (not recorded which). The receptors were gathered from a woman aged 25 to 39 who had recovered from COVID-19.

The chain combines TRBV29-1 with TRBJ2-3; TRBD1 might be the D (5 bases). Per germline, CDR1 SQVTM and CDR2 ANQGSEA. The ends were cut back, 5 bases at V and 1 base at J, with 10 bases in the middle. CDR3 size: 13 residues. CDR3 sequence: CSVLKGGTDTQYF. The CDR3 DNA reads TGCAGCGTTCTCAAAGGGGGCACAGATACGCAGTATTTT.

V usage is TRBV7-2 and J usage is TRBJ2-7; TRBD1 matches at 9 bases. V lost 3 bases and J lost 3; bases outside the gene matches: 3. Per germline, CDR1 SGHTA and CDR2 FQGNSA. The CDR3 is 14 amino acids. The CDR3 DNA reads as TGTGCCAGCAGCTTTGGACAGGGGTTCTACGAGCAGTACTTC. Protein sequence: CASSFGQGFYEQYF.

The gene calls are TRBV10-3 and TRBJ1-1; TRBD1 is a possible D gene (6 bases). V shed 3 bases and J shed 1 base, with 9 bases lying between them. The CDR3 totals 14 residues. CDR1 and CDR2 from the germline V gene are ENHRY and SYGVKD. The CDR3 coding sequence is TGTGCCATCAGTGACCGGGACAAGAACACTGAAGCTTTCTTT. This codes for CAISDRDKNTEAFF.

The chain uses TRBV28 and TRBJ1-3; D unresolved. The CDR3 totals 14 residues. The V end was cut by 6 bases, the J end by 2 bases, with 11 bases between. CDR1 is MDHEN, CDR2 SYDVKM, per germline. The CDR3 sequence: CASSLPPAGNTIYF. The CDR3 region has the DNA TGTGCCAGCAGCCTCCCCCCGGCTGGAAACACCATATATTTT.

The V call is TRBV7-6, the J call TRBJ2-7; the D gene is possibly TRBD1 (5 bases). The V gene's germline CDR1 is SGHVS and CDR2 FNYEAQ. V dropped 1 base and J dropped 2 bases, with 9 bases sitting between them. The CDR3 spans 14 residues. CDR3 sequence: CASSLGQSPYEQYF. The CDR3 region has the DNA TGTGCCAGCAGCTTAGGACAGTCACCCTACGAGCAGTACTTC.

In regard to this clone: Just one base apart from a much larger clone, this may be a read error. The V and J genes are TRBV9 and TRBJ2-3, with 10 bases that match TRBD2. Trimming took 3 bases from V and 1 from J; bases not matched to a gene: 2. The germline V gene has CDR1 SGDLS and CDR2 YYNGEE. The CDR3 runs 15 residues. The CDR3 bases are TGTGCCAGCAGCGCCGGGACTAGCGGCACAGATACGCAGTATTTT. Protein: CASSAGTSGTDTQYF.

This rearrangement joins TRBV18 to TRBJ1-4; 8 positions agree with TRBD1. CDR3 length equals 19 residues. CDR1 is KGHSH and CDR2 is LQKENI in the germline V gene. The V segment lost 3 bases and the J segment 0 bases; nucleotides outside the gene matches: 12. The CDR3 spells CASSPPRGQDSATNEKLFF. DNA of the CDR3: TGTGCCAGCTCACCCCCCAGGGGACAGGACTCAGCAACTAATGAAAAACTGTTTTTT.

The rearrangement uses TRBV4-1 and TRBJ1-1, with 9 bases that match TRBD1. CDR3 length equals 16 residues. From germline, CDR1 is MGHRA and CDR2 YSYEKL. The J segment lost 2 bases and the V segment lost 0 bases, leaving 4 bases of the junction unmatched. The CDR3: CASSQDGDRVNTEAFF. For the CDR3, the DNA is TGCGCCAGCAGCCAAGATGGGGACAGGGTAAACACTGAAGCTTTCTTT.

The table lists this clone with a count of one. CDR3: CASSPQIRNYGYTF. CDR3 in DNA: TGTGCCAGCAGCCCCCAAATCAGGAACTATGGCTACACCTTC. The chain uses TRBV14 and TRBJ1-2; D is undetermined. Germline CDR1 and CDR2: SGHDN and FVKESK. This CDR3 spans 14 amino acids. The germline V and J ends were trimmed by 4 bases and 2 bases, with 11 bases remaining between them.

The chain carries TRBV30 and TRBJ1-1; TRBD1 matches 7 bases. Unmatched junction bases numbered 6, after V lost 1 base and J lost 4 bases. CDR3 length equals 14 residues. From germline, CDR1 is GTSNPN and CDR2 SVGIG (reference sequence). For the CDR3, the DNA is TGTGCCTGGAGTGGGAGACAGGGAGGCACTGAAGCTTTCTTT. Protein sequence: CAWSGRQGGTEAFF.

This clone came up once. This chain joins TRBV7-2 and TRBJ2-3; 9 nucleotides agree with TRBD2. Germline assignment: CDR1 SGHTA and CDR2 FQGNSA. The CDR3 totals 14 residues. Trimming at V came to 6 bases and at J to 1 base, leaving 2 bases not matched to a gene. As DNA, the CDR3 is TGTGCCAGCAGGTGGACTAGCGGCACAGATACGCAGTATTTT. This encodes CASRWTSGTDTQYF.

This clone was seen a handful of times. The chain is built from TRBV28 and TRBJ2-7, with D uncertain. V lost 6 bases, J lost 2 bases, and 2 bases lay in between. CDR1 MDHEN and CDR2 SYDVKM come from the germline V gene. The CDR3 sequence is 10 residues long. In DNA form, the CDR3 reads TGTGCCAGCAGCACCTACGAGCAGTACTTC. Protein product: CASSTYEQYF.

The genes are TRBV7-9 and TRBJ1-4; 9 bases match TRBD1. V shed 11 bases and J 10 bases; nucleotides not matched to a gene: 5. CDR3 length: 11 residues. The V gene's germline CDR1 is SEHNR and CDR2 FQNEAQ (reference sequence). CDR3 region: CAGGQGLKLFF. CDR3 nucleotides: TGTGCCGGGGGACAGGGTCTAAAACTGTTTTTT.

The chain uses TRBV9 and TRBJ2-2; 7 bases match TRBD1. V shed 6 bases and J 6 bases; nucleotides not matched to a gene: 2. The CDR3 is 12 residues long. CDR1 SGDLS and CDR2 YYNGEE come from the germline V gene. CDR3 nucleotide sequence: TGTGCCAGCAATCAGGGGGCCGGGGAGCTGTTTTTT. Its translation: CASNQGAGELFF.

This chain connects TRBV5-1 to TRBJ2-7; the D gene is possibly TRBD1 (6 bases). Germline V CDR1 and CDR2: SGHRS, YFSETQ. The CDR3 loop spans 13 amino acids. With 5 bases removed from V and 6 bases from J, the gap between germline ends came to 15 bases. The CDR3 loop reads CASRWTDLREQYF. CDR3 nucleotide sequence: TGCGCCAGCAGGTGGACAGATCTACGCGAGCAGTACTTC.